The clone carrying this T cell receptor (beta chain) was detected only a few times. What it recognizes is unknown. The entry originates in a study of T cells in Graves' hyperthyroidism and ophthalmopathy. General study points: Most thyroid clonotypes with frequency above 0.001 were detected in blood.

Together with thyroid ultrasound, orbital computed tomography, serum thyroxine and TRAb, clinical symptoms were used for diagnoses. This CDR3 is 15 amino acids long. The germline CDR1 and CDR2 sequences are SGHRS and YFSETQ. The V and J ends lost 2 bases and 8 bases respectively, with 14 bases between them. Amplified TCR beta CDR3 regions derived from RNA transcripts. The TCR CDR3 first-round RT-PCR relied on the HTBI primer set. In TCRdb, the multiplex PCR reads were re-called with MiXCR into one record per CDR3 protein. Of about 570,000 distinct CDR3 sequences detected, just over 45% appear once; the ten largest clones hold roughly 19%.

Sequencing was done on a sample of peripheral blood or thyroid tissue (not recorded which). The sequence was collected from an adult woman with Graves' disease, either hyperthyroidism or ophthalmopathy (not recorded which). The chain couples TRBV5-1 to TRBJ1-6; D possibly corresponds to TRBD1 (5 bases). The CDR3 loop is CASSFQGGEYSPLHF. In DNA form, the CDR3 reads TGCGCCAGCAGCTTCCAGGGCGGAGAGTATTCACCCCTCCACTTT.